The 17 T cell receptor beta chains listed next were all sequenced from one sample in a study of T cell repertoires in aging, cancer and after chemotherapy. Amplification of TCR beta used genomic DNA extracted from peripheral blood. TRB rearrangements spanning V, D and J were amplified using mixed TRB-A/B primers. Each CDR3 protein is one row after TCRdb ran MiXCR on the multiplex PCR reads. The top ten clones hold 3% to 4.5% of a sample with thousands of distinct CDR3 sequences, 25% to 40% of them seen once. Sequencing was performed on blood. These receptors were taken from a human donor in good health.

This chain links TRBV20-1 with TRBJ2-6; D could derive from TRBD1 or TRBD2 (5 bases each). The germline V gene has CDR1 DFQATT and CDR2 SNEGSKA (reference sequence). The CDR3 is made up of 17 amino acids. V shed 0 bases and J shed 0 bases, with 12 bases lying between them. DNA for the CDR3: TGCAGTGCTAGAGACCGGGACCCCCTCTCTGGGGCCAACGTCCTGACTTTC. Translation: CSARDRDPLSGANVLTF.

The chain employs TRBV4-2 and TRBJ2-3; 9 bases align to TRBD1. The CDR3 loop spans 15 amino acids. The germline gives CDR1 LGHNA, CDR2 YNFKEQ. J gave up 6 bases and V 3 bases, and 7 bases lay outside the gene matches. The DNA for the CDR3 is TGTGCCAGCAGCCATGAACAGGGGGCAGTGGATACGCAGTATTTT. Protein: CASSHEQGAVDTQYF.

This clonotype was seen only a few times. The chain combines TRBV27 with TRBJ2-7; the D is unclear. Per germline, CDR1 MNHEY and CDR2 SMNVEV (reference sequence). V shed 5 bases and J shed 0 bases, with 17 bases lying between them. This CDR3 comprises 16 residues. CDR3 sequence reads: CASSPWGTRSSYEQYF. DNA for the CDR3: TGTGCCAGCAGTCCTTGGGGAACCAGGAGCTCCTACGAGCAGTACTTC.

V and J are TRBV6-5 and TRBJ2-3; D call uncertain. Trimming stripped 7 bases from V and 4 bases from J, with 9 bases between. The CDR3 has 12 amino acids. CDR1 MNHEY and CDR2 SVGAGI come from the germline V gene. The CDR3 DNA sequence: TGTGCCAGCACCCAAGGGCCAGATACGCAGTATTTT. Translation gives CASTQGPDTQYF.

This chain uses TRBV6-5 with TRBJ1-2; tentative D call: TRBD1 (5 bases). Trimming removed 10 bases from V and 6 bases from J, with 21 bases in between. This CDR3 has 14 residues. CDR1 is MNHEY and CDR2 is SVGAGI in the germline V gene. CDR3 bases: TGTGCCACCAAATCGGGGGAGAGGGAAAATGGCTACACCTTC. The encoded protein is CATKSGERENGYTF.

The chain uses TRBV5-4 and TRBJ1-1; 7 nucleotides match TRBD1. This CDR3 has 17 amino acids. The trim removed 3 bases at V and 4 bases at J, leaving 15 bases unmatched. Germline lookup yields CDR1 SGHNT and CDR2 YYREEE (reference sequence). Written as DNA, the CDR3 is TGTGCCAGCAGCTCAATCGGGCGAGGGGGCGGGATCACTGAAGCTTTCTTT. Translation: CASSSIGRGGGITEAFF.

CDR3 loop: CASSSGRKAEQYF. Written as DNA, the CDR3 is TGTGCCAGCAGTTCGGGACGGAAAGCCGAGCAGTACTTC. This chain links TRBV27 with TRBJ2-7; D assignment may be TRBD1 or TRBD2 (5 bases each). The V gene's germline CDR1 is MNHEY and CDR2 SMNVEV (reference sequence). CDR3 size: 13 residues. Trimming pared 4 bases from V and 6 bases from J, leaving 13 bases between.

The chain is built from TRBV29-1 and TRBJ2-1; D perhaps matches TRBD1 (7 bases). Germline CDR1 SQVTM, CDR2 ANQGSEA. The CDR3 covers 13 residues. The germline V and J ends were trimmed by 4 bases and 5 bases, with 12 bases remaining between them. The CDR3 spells CSVVAGQNNEQFF. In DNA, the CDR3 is TGCAGCGTTGTGGCGGGACAGAACAATGAGCAGTTCTTC.

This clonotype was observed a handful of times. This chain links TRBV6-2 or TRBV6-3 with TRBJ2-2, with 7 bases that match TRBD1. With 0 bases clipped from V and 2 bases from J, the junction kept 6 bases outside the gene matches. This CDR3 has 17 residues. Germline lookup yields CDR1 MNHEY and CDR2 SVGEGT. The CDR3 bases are TGTGCCAGCAGTTACTCGGCCACAGGGGACAACACCGGGGAGCTGTTTTTT. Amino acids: CASSYSATGDNTGELFF.

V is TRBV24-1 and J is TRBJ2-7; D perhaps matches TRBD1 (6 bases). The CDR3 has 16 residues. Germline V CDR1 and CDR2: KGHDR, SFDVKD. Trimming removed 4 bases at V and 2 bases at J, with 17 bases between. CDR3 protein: CATSDPRDTGAYEQYF. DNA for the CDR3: TGTGCCACCAGTGACCCCCGGGACACCGGAGCCTACGAGCAGTACTTC.

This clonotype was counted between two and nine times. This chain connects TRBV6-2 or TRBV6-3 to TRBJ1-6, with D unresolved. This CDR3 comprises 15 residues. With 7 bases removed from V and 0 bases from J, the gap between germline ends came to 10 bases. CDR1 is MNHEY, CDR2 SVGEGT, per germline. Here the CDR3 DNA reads TGTGCCAGCACCCCACACAGCTCCTATAATTCACCCCTCCACTTT. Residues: CASTPHSSYNSPLHF.

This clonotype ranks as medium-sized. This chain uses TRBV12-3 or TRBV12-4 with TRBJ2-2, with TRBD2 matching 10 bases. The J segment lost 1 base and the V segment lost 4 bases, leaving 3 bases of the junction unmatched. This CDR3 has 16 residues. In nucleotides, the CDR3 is TGTGCCAGCAGTTCCCAGCGGGGGGGGAACACCGGGGAGCTGTTTTTT. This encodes CASSSQRGGNTGELFF.

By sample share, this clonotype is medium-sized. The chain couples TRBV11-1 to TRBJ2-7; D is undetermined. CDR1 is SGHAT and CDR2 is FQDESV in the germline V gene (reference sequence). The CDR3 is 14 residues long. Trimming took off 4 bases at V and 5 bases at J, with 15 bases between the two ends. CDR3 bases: TGTGCCAGCAGCTATCGGAACGAGCTGGACGAGCAGTACTTC. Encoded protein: CASSYRNELDEQYF.

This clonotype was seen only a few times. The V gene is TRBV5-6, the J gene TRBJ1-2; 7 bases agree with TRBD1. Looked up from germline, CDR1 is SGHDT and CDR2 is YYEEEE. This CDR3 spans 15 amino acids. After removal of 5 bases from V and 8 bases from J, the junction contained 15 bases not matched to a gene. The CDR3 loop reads CASSPPGTAHRGYTF. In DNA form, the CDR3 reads TGTGCCAGCAGTCCCCCTGGGACAGCACACCGAGGCTACACCTTC.

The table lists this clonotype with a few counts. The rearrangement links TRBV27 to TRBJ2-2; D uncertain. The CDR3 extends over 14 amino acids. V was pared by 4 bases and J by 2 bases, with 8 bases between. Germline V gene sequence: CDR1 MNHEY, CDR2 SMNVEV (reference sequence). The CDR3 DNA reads TGTGCCAGCAGTTCAAATACAAACACCGGGGAGCTGTTTTTT. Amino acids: CASSSNTNTGELFF.

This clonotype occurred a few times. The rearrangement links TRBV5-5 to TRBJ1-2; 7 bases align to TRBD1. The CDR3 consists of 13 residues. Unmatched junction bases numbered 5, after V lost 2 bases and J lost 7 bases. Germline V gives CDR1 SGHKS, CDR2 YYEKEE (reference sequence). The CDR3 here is CASSFTGAPGYTF. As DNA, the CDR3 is TGTGCCAGCAGCTTTACAGGGGCTCCTGGCTACACCTTC.

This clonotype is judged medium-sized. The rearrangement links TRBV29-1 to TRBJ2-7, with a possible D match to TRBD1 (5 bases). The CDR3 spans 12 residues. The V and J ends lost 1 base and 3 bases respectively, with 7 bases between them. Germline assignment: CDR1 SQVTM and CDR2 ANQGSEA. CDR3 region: CSVEGRDYEQYF. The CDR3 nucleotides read TGCAGCGTTGAAGGCAGGGACTACGAGCAGTACTTC.